These T cell receptor beta chains were read from a single sample in a study of blood T cell repertoires in COVID-19. The protocol was immunoSEQ multiplex PCR, while the TCRdb copy is restricted to in-frame clones and leaves out a portion. The data show about 80,000 clones, about nine tenths seen once. The sample comprised peripheral blood. The receptors were gathered from a woman of 80 years or more with acute or convalescent COVID-19. CDR3s include the opening cysteine and the closing phenylalanine or tryptophan. A D gene is named only where the DNA matches it firmly. Clone size is not always given. Where it is, it says once, few, many or a class for expanded clones.

v_gene	j_gene	d_gene	abundance	CDR3aa	CDR3nt
TRBV3-1/TRBV3-2	TRBJ2-1	-	-	CASSQDLTTEGEQFF	TGTGCCAGCAGCCAAGATTTGACCACAGAGGGTGAGCAGTTCTTC
TRBV11-1	TRBJ1-1	-	few	CASSFRGEDTEAFF	TGTGCCAGCAGTTTCCGGGGGGAGGACACTGAAGCTTTCTTT
TRBV2	TRBJ1-2	TRBD1	-	CASSTGTGNGYTF	TGTGCCAGCAGCACCGGGACAGGGAATGGCTACACCTTC
TRBV5-6	TRBJ2-5	TRBD2	-	CASSERGGQETQYF	TGTGCCAGCAGCGAGCGGGGGGGCCAAGAGACCCAGTACTTC
TRBV7-8	TRBJ1-1	TRBD1	-	CASSPRQGGEAFF	TGTGCCAGCAGCCCGCGACAGGGTGGTGAAGCTTTCTTT
TRBV7-2	TRBJ2-7	TRBD1	-	CASSLMGQASYEQYF	TGTGCCAGCAGCTTAATGGGACAGGCGTCCTACGAGCAGTACTTC
TRBV4-2	TRBJ2-2	-	-	CASSPFLLNTGELFF	TGTGCCAGCAGCCCCTTTCTACTTAACACCGGGGAGCTGTTTTTT
TRBV15	TRBJ1-1	TRBD1	-	CATSRRSRQGRAAFF	TGTGCCACCAGCAGGAGGAGTCGACAGGGGAGGGCAGCTTTCTTT
TRBV14	TRBJ1-4	-	-	CASSQGLATNEKLFF	TGTGCCAGCAGCCAAGGCCTAGCAACTAATGAAAAACTGTTTTTT
TRBV5-1	TRBJ2-1	TRBD2	few	CASSWTSVSYNEQFF	TGCGCCAGCAGCTGGACTAGCGTCTCCTACAATGAGCAGTTCTTC
TRBV30	TRBJ2-7	TRBD2	once	CAWKRTSGVYEQYF	TGTGCCTGGAAAAGGACTAGCGGGGTTTACGAGCAGTACTTC
TRBV4-3	TRBJ2-3	-	-	CASSPRPEGNPSTDTQYF	TGCGCCAGCAGCCCCCGGCCGGAGGGAAATCCTAGCACAGATACGCAGTATTTT
TRBV3-1/TRBV3-2	TRBJ2-5	TRBD1	-	CASSLRVGRGQETQYF	TGTGCCAGCAGCCTGAGGGTCGGCAGGGGGCAAGAGACCCAGTACTTC
TRBV7-2	TRBJ1-2	TRBD1	-	CASSSRQGRVGYTF	TGTGCCAGCAGCTCCCGACAGGGTCGGGTTGGCTACACCTTC
TRBV4-2	TRBJ1-4	TRBD1	-	CASSHDPGQSSTNEKLFF	TGTGCCAGCAGCCATGACCCGGGACAGTCCTCAACTAATGAAAAACTGTTTTTT
TRBV18	TRBJ2-2	-	-	CASSPFSPNTGELFF	TGTGCCAGCTCACCATTTAGTCCGAACACCGGGGAGCTGTTTTTT
TRBV5-1	TRBJ2-5	TRBD1	-	CASSLGTGGQETQYF	TGCGCCAGCAGCTTGGGGACAGGGGGGCAAGAGACCCAGTACTTC
TRBV5-4	TRBJ1-1	-	-	CASSLGAGDTEAFF	TGTGCCAGCAGCTTGGGGGCGGGAGACACTGAAGCTTTCTTT
TRBV9	TRBJ1-5	-	-	CASSVDGGGVQPQHF	TGTGCCAGCAGCGTAGATGGGGGAGGGGTCCAGCCCCAGCATTTT
TRBV5-1	TRBJ1-4	-	-	CASSQGSDTGEKLFF	TGCGCCAGCAGCCAGGGGTCGGATACTGGGGAAAAACTGTTTTTT
TRBV7-2	TRBJ2-1	TRBD2	-	CASSPGLAVSYNEQFF	TGTGCCAGCAGCCCGGGACTAGCGGTTTCCTACAATGAGCAGTTCTTC
TRBV7-9	TRBJ1-6	TRBD1	-	CASSGGTGGNSPLHF	TGTGCCAGCAGCGGGGGGACAGGGGGAAATTCACCCCTCCACTTT
TRBV18	TRBJ2-7	TRBD1	once	CASSQDRGPTYEQYF	TGTGCCAGCTCGCAAGACAGGGGGCCAACCTACGAGCAGTACTTC
TRBV7-2	TRBJ1-4	-	-	CASSSPSETATNEKLFF	TGTGCCAGCAGCTCCCCCTCGGAGACAGCAACTAATGAAAAACTGTTTTTT
TRBV28	TRBJ2-1	-	-	CASSSGFNEQFF	TGTGCCAGCAGTTCCGGGTTCAATGAGCAGTTCTTC
TRBV4-1	TRBJ1-1	TRBD1	few	CASSQDQRTGNTEAFF	TGCGCCAGCAGCCAAGATCAAAGGACAGGGAACACTGAAGCTTTCTTT
TRBV18	TRBJ2-7	TRBD1	-	CASSPDRGEQYF	TGTGCCAGCTCACCAGACAGGGGAGAGCAGTACTTC
TRBV3-1/TRBV3-2	TRBJ2-3	TRBD2	-	CASSQGGLAGGPVSTDTQYF	TGTGCCAGCAGCCAAGGAGGACTAGCGGGAGGGCCTGTCTCCACAGATACGCAGTATTTT
TRBV18	TRBJ2-3	-	-	CASSPVSRGVPDTQYF	TGTGCCAGCTCACCTGTGAGCAGGGGGGTCCCAGATACGCAGTATTTT
TRBV7-6	TRBJ2-1	TRBD2	-	CASSLLGREAYNEQFF	TGTGCCAGCAGCTTATTGGGGCGGGAGGCCTACAATGAGCAGTTCTTC
TRBV6-5	TRBJ1-4	TRBD1	-	CASSSTGTGAEKLFF	TGTGCCAGCAGTTCCACCGGGACAGGGGCCGAAAAACTGTTTTTT
TRBV14	TRBJ2-1	-	once	CASSQEVGGLMDEQFF	TGTGCCAGCAGCCAAGAAGTCGGGGGACTGATGGATGAGCAGTTCTTC
TRBV3-1/TRBV3-2	TRBJ1-2	TRBD1	-	CASSGWTGRSYGYTF	TGTGCCAGCAGCGGATGGACAGGGAGGTCCTATGGCTACACCTTC
TRBV6-6	TRBJ2-5	TRBD2	-	CASSYAGGETQYF	TGTGCCAGCAGTTACGCGGGAGGAGAGACCCAGTACTTC
TRBV5-8	TRBJ2-3	-	-	CASSRGQSTDTQYF	TGTGCCAGCAGCCGAGGACAGAGCACAGATACGCAGTATTTT
TRBV2	TRBJ2-7	-	-	CASRGLGPYEQYF	TGTGCCAGCAGGGGGCTTGGGCCCTACGAGCAGTACTTC
TRBV19	TRBJ2-2	TRBD1	-	CASSIRQGAGGELFF	TGTGCCAGTAGTATACGACAGGGGGCCGGCGGGGAGCTGTTTTTT
TRBV5-4	TRBJ2-7	-	-	CASSEDWTYEQYF	TGTGCCAGCAGTGAGGACTGGACCTACGAGCAGTACTTC
TRBV5-4	TRBJ1-2	-	once	CASTFGPGQLDYGYTF	-
TRBV6-2/TRBV6-3	TRBJ2-4	TRBD1	-	CASSDRTGGRKNIQYF	TGTGCCAGCAGCGATCGGACAGGGGGGAGGAAAAACATTCAGTACTTC
TRBV18	TRBJ2-7	-	-	CASSPYGYEQYF	TGTGCCAGCTCACCATACGGCTACGAGCAGTACTTC
TRBV6-1	TRBJ2-7	-	few	CASSERVRDEQYF	TGTGCCAGCAGTGAGCGGGTGAGGGACGAGCAGTACTTC
TRBV3-1/TRBV3-2	TRBJ1-2	TRBD1	once	CASSQGCRDRDGYTF	TGTGCCAGCAGCCAAGGTTGCCGGGACAGGGATGGCTACACCTTC
TRBV10-2	TRBJ1-5	-	-	CASSESNSRDQPQHF	TGCGCCAGCAGTGAGTCGAATAGCAGGGATCAGCCCCAGCATTTT
TRBV19	TRBJ1-2	TRBD1	-	CASRGTAYGYTF	TGTGCCAGTCGCGGGACAGCCTATGGCTACACCTTC
TRBV5-5	TRBJ1-2	-	-	CASSLGLGKTNYGYTF	TGTGCCAGCAGCTTGGGTTTGGGCAAGACTAACTATGGCTACACCTTC
TRBV30	TRBJ2-2	TRBD1	-	CAWSPPGTGTVGELFF	TGTGCCTGGAGTCCTCCGGGGACCGGGACAGTTGGGGAGCTGTTTTTT
TRBV19	TRBJ2-2	TRBD1	-	CASRWDRGTGELFF	TGTGCCAGTAGGTGGGACAGGGGAACCGGGGAGCTGTTTTTT
TRBV30	TRBJ1-2	TRBD1	-	CAWMGRGQASSRGYTF	TGTGCCTGGATGGGGAGGGGACAGGCGTCGAGTCGTGGCTACACCTTC
TRBV5-4	TRBJ2-7	-	-	CASSSGGPGDYLYEQYF	TGTGCCAGCAGCTCGGGGGGCCCTGGGGACTACCTCTACGAGCAGTACTTC
TRBV19	TRBJ1-4	-	-	CASSNRATTNEKLFF	TGTGCCAGTAGTAACAGGGCGACTACTAATGAAAAACTGTTTTTT
TRBV6-5	TRBJ1-2	-	once	CASYGQGYGYTF	TGTGCCAGCTACGGTCAGGGGTATGGCTACACCTTC
TRBV14	TRBJ2-6	-	-	CASSRPLPSSGANVLTF	TGTGCCAGCAGCCGTCCACTCCCATCCTCTGGGGCCAACGTCCTGACTTTC
TRBV30	TRBJ1-2	TRBD1	-	CAWLAGGANYGYTF	TGTGCCTGGTTAGCAGGGGGAGCTAACTATGGCTACACCTTC
TRBV4-3	TRBJ2-7	-	-	CASSQDQGRGYEQYF	TGCGCCAGCAGCCAAGATCAAGGCAGGGGTTACGAGCAGTACTTC